Following are 24 T cell receptor beta chains from one sample sequenced in a study of neoadjuvant anti-PD-1 for oral cavity cancer. The assay was immunoSEQ multiplex PCR, and TCRdb's table has in-frame clones only and misses some. Counted here are roughly 14,000 clones, about 64% occurring once; the ten biggest clones make up 3% to 3.5%. The sample consisted of PBMCs, taken before nivolumab (anti-PD-1) treatment. These receptors originate from a person aged 35-79 years with oral cavity squamous cell carcinoma.

This rearrangement joins TRBV28 to TRBJ2-7; TRBD2 agrees at 12 bases. CDR1 is MDHEN, CDR2 SYDVKM, per germline. With 3 bases clipped from V and 5 bases from J, the junction kept 14 bases outside the gene matches. The CDR3 is made up of 18 amino acids. CDR3 residues: CASSLRSSGRATSHEQYF. The CDR3 bases are TGTGCCAGCAGTTTGAGGTCTAGCGGGAGGGCCACATCCCACGAGCAGTACTTC.

J is TRBJ1-2 and V is TRBV7-9, with 11 bases aligning to TRBD1. This CDR3 is built from 13 residues. V dropped 6 bases and J dropped 12; count of bases not matched to a gene: 9. The germline CDR1 and CDR2 sequences are SEHNR and FQNEAQ (reference sequence). CDR3 DNA sequence: TGTGCCAGCAGTTCCCTCCGGGACAGGGGGAACACCTTC. Protein sequence: CASSSLRDRGNTF.

The CDR3 DNA reads TGTGCCAGTAGTATCACGTACAGCTCTAACTATGGCTACACCTTC. Protein product: CASSITYSSNYGYTF. The chain combines TRBV19 with TRBJ1-2; D gene unclear. Germline V lookup: CDR1 LNHDA, CDR2 SQIVND (reference sequence). Between the trimmed V and J ends, which lost 3 bases and 0 bases, there was a span of 11 bases. The CDR3 loop spans 15 amino acids.

The chain combines TRBV7-3 with TRBJ2-1; D unclear. The germline V gene has CDR1 SGHTA and CDR2 FQGTGA. V was cut by 4 bases and J by 8 bases, with 12 bases left in between. This CDR3 contains 13 residues. The CDR3 DNA follows: TGTGCCAGCAGCTCGGACCCGGGCCATGAGCAGTTCTTC. Its protein is CASSSDPGHEQFF.

The rearrangement links TRBV30 to TRBJ1-4; D uncertain. Germline CDR1 is GTSNPN and CDR2 is SVGIG (reference sequence). Trimming stripped 3 bases from V and 7 bases from J, with 15 bases between. This CDR3 spans 14 amino acids. The CDR3 here is CAWRDLKFGEKLFF. The DNA for the CDR3 is TGTGCCTGGAGGGATCTAAAGTTCGGTGAAAAACTGTTTTTT.

The chain links TRBV5-1 to TRBJ1-2, with D tentatively TRBD1 (6 bases). V lost 0 bases to trimming and J lost 6 bases, with 15 bases between them. CDR1 is SGHRS and CDR2 is YFSETQ in the germline V gene. CDR3 length: 15 amino acids. The CDR3 DNA reads as TGCGCCAGCAGCTTGGAAGGGGGTTTTCGAGATGGCTACACCTTC. It translates to CASSLEGGFRDGYTF.

The chain combines TRBV9 with TRBJ2-2; D is perhaps TRBD1 (5 bases). Trimming took off 0 bases at V and 3 bases at J, with 12 bases between the two ends. The CDR3 contains 16 residues. The germline gives CDR1 SGDLS, CDR2 YYNGEE. The CDR3 nucleotides are TGTGCCAGCAGCGTAGGTTCAGGGCTCGACACCGGGGAGCTGTTTTTT. Translating gives CASSVGSGLDTGELFF.

This clone was seen more than once but under ten times. The CDR3 DNA sequence: TGTGCCAGCAGTGAGTCCGACACCGGGGAGCTGTTTTTT. Protein product: CASSESDTGELFF. V and J are TRBV2 and TRBJ2-2; no clear D. This CDR3 contains 13 residues. Germline CDR1 reads SNHLY; CDR2 reads FYNNEI. V gave up 3 bases and J gave up 3 bases, with 5 bases separating them.

This clone was counted a few times. The chain employs TRBV27 and TRBJ1-2; the match to TRBD1 covers 9 bases. V shed 4 bases and J 8 bases; nucleotides not matched to a gene: 11. In germline, CDR1 is MNHEY, CDR2 SMNVEV (reference sequence). The CDR3 runs to 15 residues. CDR3 amino acids: CASSSRDRASRGYTF. CDR3 coding DNA: TGTGCCAGCAGTTCACGGGACAGGGCGAGTAGGGGCTACACCTTC.

The V gene is TRBV7-6, the J gene TRBJ2-7; D may match TRBD1 or TRBD2 (5 bases each). With 6 bases removed from V and 3 bases from J, the gap between germline ends came to 9 bases. This CDR3 is 12 amino acids long. Germline values: CDR1 SGHVS, CDR2 FNYEAQ. CDR3 coding DNA: TGTGCCAGCAGGGGGACGGGCTACGAGCAGTACTTC. It encodes CASRGTGYEQYF.

The table lists this clone with a few counts. V usage is TRBV30 and J usage is TRBJ2-1, with D perhaps matching TRBD1 (6 bases). Germline CDR1 GTSNPN, CDR2 SVGIG (reference sequence). The CDR3 contains 13 residues. With 3 bases removed from V and 4 bases from J, the gap between germline ends came to 10 bases. CDR3 nucleotide sequence: TGTGCCTGGAGCAGGGGTGCTTACAATGAGCAGTTCTTC. As protein: CAWSRGAYNEQFF.

The chain carries TRBV6-5 and TRBJ1-2, with unresolved D. The CDR3 sequence is 15 residues long. The V gene's germline CDR1 is MNHEY and CDR2 SVGAGI. Trimming took 7 bases from V and 0 from J, leaving 15 bases between them. CDR3 sequence reads: CASKPHDASNYGYTF. DNA for the CDR3: TGTGCCAGCAAACCCCATGACGCATCTAACTATGGCTACACCTTC.

The chain has TRBV2 and TRBJ2-3; D might be TRBD2 (7 bases). This CDR3 region has 16 residues. Germline V lookup: CDR1 SNHLY, CDR2 FYNNEI. V was clipped by 0 bases and J by 0 bases, with 10 bases between them. The CDR3 spells CASSEAKGGSTDTQYF. DNA for the CDR3: TGTGCCAGCAGTGAAGCGAAGGGGGGGAGCACAGATACGCAGTATTTT.

J is TRBJ2-2 and V is TRBV2, with 10 bases aligning to TRBD1. Trimming took 5 bases from V and 6 from J; bases not matched to a gene: 3. Germline V gene lookup returns CDR1 SNHLY and CDR2 FYNNEI. The length of the CDR3 is 14 residues. CDR3 sequence (DNA): TGTGCCAGCAGTCAGGGACAGGGGCCCGGGGAGCTGTTTTTT. As protein: CASSQGQGPGELFF.

The CDR3 loop reads CASSLDRAEAFF. DNA for the CDR3: TGTGCCAGCAGCTTAGATCGGGCTGAAGCTTTCTTT. The chain uses TRBV11-2 and TRBJ1-1; D gene uncertain. CDR1 SGHAT and CDR2 FQNNGV come from the germline V gene. The CDR3 is made up of 12 amino acids. The V gene lost 0 bases and the J gene lost 6 bases, with 5 bases spanning the gap.

This clone was seen just once. This chain uses TRBV6-6 with TRBJ2-1; 7 nucleotides align to TRBD2. CDR1 and CDR2 (germline): MNHNY, SVGAGI (reference sequence). The J segment lost 8 bases and the V segment lost 6 bases, leaving 7 bases of the junction unmatched. This CDR3 region has 13 residues. The CDR3 loop is CASSWGGVDEQFF. The CDR3 DNA follows: TGTGCCAGCAGCTGGGGGGGGGTTGATGAGCAGTTCTTC.

CDR3 protein: CASSHGFRNSPLHF. CDR3 nucleotide sequence: TGTGCCAGCAGCCATGGGTTTAGAAATTCACCCCTCCACTTT. The rearrangement uses TRBV14 and TRBJ1-6, with unresolved D. The CDR3 is made up of 14 amino acids. Between the trimmed V and J ends, which lost 3 bases and 7 bases, there was a span of 10 bases. Germline CDR1 and CDR2: SGHDN and FVKESK.

J is TRBJ2-2 and V is TRBV2; a possible D gene is TRBD1 (5 bases). CDR1 and CDR2 from the germline V gene are SNHLY and FYNNEI. CDR3 length: 15 residues. The V gene lost 7 bases and the J gene lost 7 bases, with 19 bases spanning the gap. The CDR3 coding sequence is TGTGCCAGCACCGTGGGCAGGGTGTCGATCGGGGAGCTGTTTTTT. It yields the protein CASTVGRVSIGELFF.

The chain links TRBV6-5 to TRBJ2-1; TRBD2 might be the D (5 bases). The length of the CDR3 is 14 residues. CDR1 and CDR2 from the germline V gene are MNHEY and SVGAGI. V dropped 5 bases and J dropped 0 bases, with 8 bases sitting between them. The CDR3 region has the DNA TGTGCCAGCAGTCTCGGGGACTCCTACAATGAGCAGTTCTTC. This encodes CASSLGDSYNEQFF.

The chain joins TRBV7-2 to TRBJ2-3; D may correspond to TRBD1 or TRBD2 (5 bases each). The CDR3 covers 12 residues. V shed 6 bases and J shed 1 base, with 5 bases lying between them. Germline V gives CDR1 SGHTA, CDR2 FQGNSA. CDR3 in amino acids: CASRGGTDTQYF. In DNA, the CDR3 is TGTGCCAGCAGGGGGGGCACAGATACGCAGTATTTT.

This clone appeared a few times. The chain recombines TRBV19 with TRBJ1-3, with a tentative D call TRBD1 (6 bases). The CDR3 has 17 residues. V lost 1 base to trimming and J lost 0 bases, with 13 bases between them. Germline V CDR1 and CDR2: LNHDA, SQIVND (reference sequence). CDR3 residues: CASSIAYTGSSGNTIYF. In DNA form, the CDR3 reads TGTGCCAGTAGTATAGCCTATACAGGGTCCTCTGGAAACACCATATATTTT.

The J gene is TRBJ1-4, the V gene TRBV5-1; D remains unclear. V lost 4 bases and J lost 2, with 9 bases in between. The CDR3 totals 14 residues. Germline lookup yields CDR1 SGHRS and CDR2 YFSETQ. The CDR3 nucleotides are TGCGCCAGCAGCCCCTCGCCTACTAATGAAAAACTGTTTTTT. Protein product: CASSPSPTNEKLFF.

This chain connects TRBV6-1 to TRBJ1-2; a weak D match, TRBD1 (5 bases). The germline V and J ends were trimmed by 7 bases and 8 bases, with 11 bases remaining between them. Germline CDR1 reads MNHNS; CDR2 reads SASEGT. The CDR3 runs 11 residues. CDR3 sequence: CASKPGGGYTF. CDR3 bases: TGTGCCAGCAAGCCGGGGGGGGGCTACACCTTC.

This chain connects TRBV5-1 to TRBJ2-7; 7 bases are a match to TRBD2. V trimming: 1 base; J trimming: 4 bases; junction bases outside the gene matches: 11. Germline V gene lookup returns CDR1 SGHRS and CDR2 YFSETQ. The CDR3 runs to 16 residues. The CDR3 DNA sequence: TGCGCCAGCAGCTTGACGGTGGGCGGGAGCCTTTACGAGCAGTACTTC. Translating it yields CASSLTVGGSLYEQYF.